This T cell receptor beta chain was sequenced during a study of CXCR3-negative and CXCR3-positive naive CD8 T cells. Overall study context: Summed over all libraries, TRB reads came to 130 million to 150 million, with about 1.5 +/- 0.3 million per library. General study results and limits: Relative to CXCR3-negative naive cells, CXCR3-positive naive cells had more hydrophobic TRB CDR3s. Similar TRBV-TRBJ gene usage was seen in naive CXCR3-negative and CXCR3-positive cells, but not in memory cells.

Libraries of TRB cDNA were made by 5' RACE and carried UMIs. Reprocessing the 5' RACE reads, TCRdb reports a single entry for every CDR3 protein and omits DNA. The listing records about 130,000 distinct CDR3 sequences. The CDR3 is made up of 14 amino acids. Per the germline V gene, CDR1 is SGHVS and CDR2 is FNYEAQ. Remarks on this clonotype: Its antigen is not identified.

Triplicates of around 300,000 cells were sorted from each CD8+ T cell subset. The authors gated naive CD8+ T cells as CD45RO-CCR7+CD27+CD95-. The genes are TRBV7-6 and TRBJ1-5. This TCR derives from a human donor in good health. Some clones in this sample may be carry-over from other donors' samples. The sequenced sample was naive CXCR3+ CD8+ T cells from blood. The subset here: CD45RO-CCR7+CD27+CD95- naive CD8+ T cells expressing CXCR3 (TNR3+). CDR3 loop: CASSLSRNNQPQHF.